Listed below are T cell receptor beta chains from one sample, sequenced in a study of blood T cells in healthy people across ages. TCRdb ran MiXCR on the 5' RACE reads and lists one entry per CDR3 protein. This table has some 900,000 distinct CDR3 sequences, 25% to 35% appearing once. Sequencing input: blood. These receptors all come from a woman older than 75 in good health. CDR3s include the opening cysteine and the closing phenylalanine or tryptophan. The D gene is left open where the match is weak. A row's size may be missing; if present it is once, few, many or a size class.

CDR3aa,CDR3nt,v_gene,abundance,j_gene,d_gene
CASSLGLAVGDTQYF,TGCGCCAGCAGCTTGGGACTAGCGGTGGGAGATACGCAGTATTTT,TRBV5-1,many,TRBJ2-3,TRBD2
CASRAAGSLNEKLFF,TGTGCCAGCAGGGCGGCTGGGTCTCTTAATGAAAAACTGTTTTTT,TRBV12-3/TRBV12-4,many,TRBJ1-4,-
CASSEGDRASRETQYF,TGTGCCAGCAGCGAGGGGGACAGGGCCAGCAGGGAGACCCAGTACTTC,TRBV9,few,TRBJ2-5,TRBD1
CASRYRGRWEEAQYF,TGTGCCAGCAGGTACAGGGGGCGCTGGGAAGAGGCCCAGTACTTC,TRBV5-5,-,TRBJ2-5,TRBD1
CASSLGDLGTQYF,TGTGCCAGCAGCTTAGGGGACCTCGGAACCCAGTACTTC,TRBV7-8,many,TRBJ2-5,-
CSARDGDLGIYYEQYF,TGCAGTGCTAGAGATGGGGACCTGGGTATTTACTACGAGCAGTACTTC,TRBV20-1,many,TRBJ2-7,-
CAWSVSYGYTF,TGTGCCTGGAGTGTGTCCTATGGCTACACCTTC,TRBV30,-,TRBJ1-2,-
CASSRGELRNTGELFF,TGTGCCAGCAGCCGAGGGGAGCTTAGGAACACCGGGGAGCTGTTTTTT,TRBV7-2,-,TRBJ2-2,-
CASTSNQRGRSEQYF,TGTGCCAGCACTAGCAACCAGCGGGGGCGTAGCGAGCAGTACTTC,TRBV21-1,few,TRBJ2-7,-
CASGRQGYNSPLHF,TGTGCCAGCGGCAGACAGGGCTATAATTCACCCCTCCACTTT,TRBV7-8,-,TRBJ1-6,TRBD1
CSARSPIYGYTF,TGCAGTGCTAGAAGCCCCATCTATGGCTACACCTTC,TRBV20-1,-,TRBJ1-2,-
CASRGQGMSNEKLFF,TGCGCCAGCAGGGGACAGGGGATGTCTAATGAAAAACTGTTTTTT,TRBV5-1,-,TRBJ1-4,TRBD1
CSARDPFSGLGAYNEQFF,TGCAGTGCTAGAGATCCCTTTTCGGGACTAGGGGCCTACAATGAGCAGTTCTTC,TRBV20-1,-,TRBJ2-1,TRBD2
CASSHTWGGRTDTQYF,TGTGCCAGCAGCCACACATGGGGCGGACGCACAGATACGCAGTATTTT,TRBV5-6,many,TRBJ2-3,-
CSATITGGLYYEQYF,TGCAGCGCTACAATAACAGGGGGATTATACTACGAGCAGTACTTC,TRBV29-1,many,TRBJ2-7,TRBD1
CSAPAPSGAFF,TGCAGTGCCCCGGCCCCTTCCGGGGCTTTCTTT,TRBV20-1,many,TRBJ1-1,-
CASSPGLFYNEQFF,TGTGCCAGCAGCCCGGGACTTTTCTATAATGAGCAGTTCTTC,TRBV6-1,-,TRBJ2-1,-
CASRSGQGVIGEGYTF,TGTGCCAGCAGGTCGGGACAGGGAGTAATTGGGGAGGGCTACACCTTC,TRBV6-1,few,TRBJ1-2,TRBD1
CSARRDRAPEAFF,TGCAGTGCTCGACGGGACAGGGCCCCTGAAGCTTTCTTT,TRBV20-1,few,TRBJ1-1,TRBD1
CASSYSGGQGGYEQYF,TGTGCCAGCAGTTACTCGGGGGGACAGGGGGGCTACGAGCAGTACTTC,TRBV6-5,many,TRBJ2-7,TRBD1
CASSVGGLGRYEQYF,TGTGCCAGCAGTGTAGGAGGATTGGGGCGGTACGAGCAGTACTTC,TRBV6-1,many,TRBJ2-7,-
CASSPGQVSNQPQHF,TGTGCCAGCAGCCCGGGACAGGTTAGCAATCAGCCCCAGCATTTT,TRBV7-2,many,TRBJ1-5,TRBD1
CASGGLATEAFF,TGTGCAAGCGGGGGGTTGGCCACTGAAGCTTTCTTT,TRBV12-3/TRBV12-4,-,TRBJ1-1,-
CSADGGGSTDTQYF,TGCAGTGCAGACGGGGGGGGAAGCACAGATACGCAGTATTTT,TRBV20-1,many,TRBJ2-3,TRBD2
CASSVRGRARSYNEQFF,TGTGCCAGCAGCGTAAGGGGTAGGGCCCGCTCCTACAATGAGCAGTTCTTC,TRBV11-2,many,TRBJ2-1,-
CASSLVEAGDPYEQYF,TGTGCCAGCAGCTTAGTCGAGGCGGGAGACCCCTACGAGCAGTACTTC,TRBV7-9,many,TRBJ2-7,TRBD2
CASSVQGARGYNEQFF,TGTGCCAGCAGTGTCCAGGGGGCGAGAGGCTACAATGAGCAGTTCTTC,TRBV6-1,many,TRBJ2-1,TRBD1
CAWRGQGFSGELFF,TGTGCCTGGAGGGGACAGGGATTCAGCGGGGAGCTGTTTTTT,TRBV30,-,TRBJ2-2,TRBD1
CASTAPGLMNNEQFF,TGTGCCAGCACCGCTCCGGGACTTATGAACAATGAGCAGTTCTTC,TRBV9,few,TRBJ2-1,-
CASSWGRQGYEQYF,TGTGCCAGCAGTTGGGGAAGACAGGGCTACGAGCAGTACTTC,TRBV6-5,many,TRBJ2-7,TRBD1
CSAKAGTENSPLHF,TGCAGTGCTAAAGCCGGGACAGAAAATTCACCCCTCCACTTT,TRBV20-1,many,TRBJ1-6,TRBD1
CSARNPRDDYGYTF,TGCAGTGCTAGAAATCCCCGGGACGACTATGGCTACACCTTC,TRBV20-1,-,TRBJ1-2,-
CASSERITDTQYF,TGTGCCAGCAGCGAGAGAATCACAGATACGCAGTATTTT,TRBV9,many,TRBJ2-3,-
CASSKGRRPNYGYTF,TGTGCCAGCAGCAAAGGCCGGCGACCTAACTATGGCTACACCTTC,TRBV21-1,-,TRBJ1-2,-
CASSREGTAASDTQYF,TGTGCCAGCAGCCGGGAAGGGACAGCCGCCTCAGATACGCAGTATTTT,TRBV4-2,many,TRBJ2-3,TRBD1
CANSLRLHEQYF,TGTGCCAACAGTTTGCGTCTCCATGAGCAGTACTTC,TRBV28,once,TRBJ2-5,-
CASVSGGASDTQYF,TGTGCCAGTGTAAGCGGGGGGGCCTCAGATACGCAGTATTTT,TRBV7-2,many,TRBJ2-3,TRBD2
CASSRAGTGELFF,TGTGCCAGCAGCCGAGCGGGGACCGGGGAGCTGTTTTTT,TRBV11-3,-,TRBJ2-2,TRBD2
CSARDKGQGAGAFF,TGCAGTGCTAGAGATAAGGGACAGGGGGCGGGAGCTTTCTTT,TRBV20-1,-,TRBJ1-1,TRBD1
CASSPLASGGLANTGELFF,TGTGCCAGCAGCCCCCTAGCTAGCGGGGGACTCGCGAACACCGGGGAGCTGTTTTTT,TRBV6-2/TRBV6-3,-,TRBJ2-2,TRBD2
CASSLEGGKMGQYF,TGTGCCAGCAGCTTAGAGGGGGGAAAGATGGGGCAGTACTTC,TRBV7-9,-,TRBJ2-5,-